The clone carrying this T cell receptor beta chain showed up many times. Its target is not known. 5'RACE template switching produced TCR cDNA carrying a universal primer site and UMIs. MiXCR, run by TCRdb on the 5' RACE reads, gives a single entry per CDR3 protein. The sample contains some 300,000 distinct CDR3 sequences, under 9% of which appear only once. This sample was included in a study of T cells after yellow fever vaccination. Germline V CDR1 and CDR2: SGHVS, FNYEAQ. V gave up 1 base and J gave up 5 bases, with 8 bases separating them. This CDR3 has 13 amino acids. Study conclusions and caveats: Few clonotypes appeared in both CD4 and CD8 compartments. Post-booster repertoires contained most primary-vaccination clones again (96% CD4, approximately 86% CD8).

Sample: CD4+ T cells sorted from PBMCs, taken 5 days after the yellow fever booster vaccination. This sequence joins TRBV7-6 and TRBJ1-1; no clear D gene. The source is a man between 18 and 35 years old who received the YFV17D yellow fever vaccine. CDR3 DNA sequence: TGTGCCAGCAGCTTAGGGCGTCAGACTGAAGCTTTCTTT. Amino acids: CASSLGRQTEAFF.